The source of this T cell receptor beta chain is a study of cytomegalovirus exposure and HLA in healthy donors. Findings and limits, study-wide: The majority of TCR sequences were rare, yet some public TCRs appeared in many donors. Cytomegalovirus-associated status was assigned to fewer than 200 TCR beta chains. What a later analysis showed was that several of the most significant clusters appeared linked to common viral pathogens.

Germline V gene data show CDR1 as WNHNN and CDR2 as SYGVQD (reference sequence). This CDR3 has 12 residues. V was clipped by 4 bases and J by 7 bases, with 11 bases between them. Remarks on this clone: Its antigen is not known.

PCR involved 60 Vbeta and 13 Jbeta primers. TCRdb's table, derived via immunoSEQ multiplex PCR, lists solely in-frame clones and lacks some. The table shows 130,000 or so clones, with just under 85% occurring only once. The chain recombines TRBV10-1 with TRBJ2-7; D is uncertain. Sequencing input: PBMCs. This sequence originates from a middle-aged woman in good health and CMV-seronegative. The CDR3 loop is CASSADIKEQYF. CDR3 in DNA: TGCGCCAGCAGTGCTGACATCAAAGAGCAGTACTTC.